This TCR beta chain came from a study of patients and donors after allogeneic stem cell transplantation (dated by TCRdb to 2018 to 2020). To prepare the library, RT-PCR was applied. The sample was run on a NextSeq 550. In-frame beta chains were kept once TCRdb had trimmed the public reads at Q25 with fastp and called clones with MiXCR. For every CDR3 protein sequence, its rows merge into one entry that carries the most common genes and DNA. In all, the sample holds approximately 150,000 distinct CDR3 sequences, and 24% of those were seen once. The ten largest make up roughly 27% of the sample. A note on this clonotype: Which antigen it targets is not known. Within one base of it there is no much larger clone, and no base qualities were kept.

A distance of 12 bases separates the germline ends of V and J, which lose 5 bases and 5 bases respectively. Per the germline V gene (reference sequence), DFQATT is the CDR1 and SNEGSKA is the CDR2. There are 12 amino acids in the CDR3, from cysteine to phenylalanine inclusive. Left in the record is the CDR3 DNA by itself, 36 bases read in frame from the first base. The sequenced sample consisted of blood, either unsorted or a sorted T cell fraction (not recorded which). The sequence is built from TRBV20-1 and TRBJ1-2; no confident D gene assignment can be made. This sequence was found in a human donor who was either an allogeneic HSCT recipient or a stem cell or donor lymphocyte infusion donor (not recorded which). It is not recorded whose cells these are; they may come from a transplant donor. The DNA sequence is given as TGCAGTGCTCGGAATGGGTCGTATGGCTACACCTTC. Its translation is CSARNGSYGYTF.